The sequence of this T cell receptor beta chain was determined in a study of control samples from healthy donors and cancer patients. Details on this clone: Other DNA variants within this sample encode the same CDR3.

This CDR3 spans 14 amino acids. The junction had 3 bases not matched to a gene; V was cut back by 8 bases and J by 0 bases. The germline V gene has CDR1 LNHDA and CDR2 SQIVND (reference sequence). Using immunoSEQ multiplex PCR, the repertoire was profiled, and TCRdb retains in-frame clones only, with some absent. The profile shows about 120,000 clones, around 90% of them singletons. This receptor was obtained from a man aged 45-65 years in good health. V gene TRBV19 combines with J gene TRBJ2-2; TRBD2 agrees at 7 bases. Sequencing was carried out using blood. The CDR3 protein is CASRSGANTGELFF. As DNA, the CDR3 is TGTGCCAGTCGAAGCGGGGCGAACACCGGGGAGCTGTTTTTT.